These 22 T cell receptor beta chains originate from one sample sequenced in a study of blood T cell repertoires in COVID-19. The method was immunoSEQ multiplex PCR; TCRdb's version includes in-frame clones alone and lacks a portion of them. The data contain 200,000 to 300,000 clones, around 80% of them singletons. The sequenced sample consisted of peripheral blood. All receptors come from a man aged 35 to 55 who had recovered from COVID-19.

The genes are TRBV3-1 (or the pseudogene TRBV3-2) and TRBJ2-2; 10 bases align to TRBD2. This CDR3 comprises 17 residues. Germline V gene sequence: CDR1 LGHDT, CDR2 YNNKEL (reference sequence). V shed 3 bases and J 3 bases; nucleotides not matched to a gene: 7. The CDR3 region is CASSHLVTSGDTGELFF. The CDR3, as DNA: TGTGCCAGCAGCCATCTCGTTACTAGCGGGGACACCGGGGAGCTGTTTTTT.

The count of this clone is one. This chain links TRBV21-1 with TRBJ2-1; the table calls TRBD2, which could not be checked here. TRBV21-1 is a recognized pseudogene. The CDR3 contains 21 residues. The CDR3 nucleotides read TGTGCCAGCAGCAAAGACTCGTCGCCCATCCCAAGGCGGGGGGTTTACAATGAGCAGTTCTTC. Its protein is CASSKDSSPIPRRGVYNEQFF.

The count of this clone is one. J is TRBJ2-5 and V is TRBV15; tentative D call: TRBD1 (5 bases). The CDR3 has 14 residues. Germline CDR1 reads LNHNV; CDR2 reads YYDKDF (reference sequence). V lost 0 bases, J lost 4 bases, and 9 bases lay in between. The DNA for the CDR3 is TGTGCCACCAGCAGAGATCAGGGTGGAGAGACCCAGTACTTC. It specifies CATSRDQGGETQYF.

The V gene is TRBV7-2, the J gene TRBJ2-3, with D tentatively TRBD1 (5 bases). The length of the CDR3 is 14 residues. Per germline, CDR1 SGHTA and CDR2 FQGNSA. Deletions cut 1 base from V and 0 bases from J, with 5 bases between. CDR3 bases: TGTGCCAGCAGCTTAGGACAGAGCACAGATACGCAGTATTTT. It translates to CASSLGQSTDTQYF. Together with reference TRBV7-2 and TRBJ2-3, the CDR3 gives the full variable domain: GAGVSQSPSNKVTEKGKDVELRCDPISGHTALYWYRQSLGQGLEFLIYFQGNSAPDKSGLPSDRFSAERTGGSVSTLTIQRTQQEDSAVYLCASSLGQSTDTQYFGPGTRLTVL.

The V call is TRBV2, the J call TRBJ2-3, with TRBD2 matching 8 bases. The V and J ends lost 1 base and 2 bases, in that order; junction bases with no gene match: 5. The CDR3 is made up of 16 amino acids. Germline V gene lookup returns CDR1 SNHLY and CDR2 FYNNEI. CDR3: CASSEVTGGTTDTQYF. The CDR3 coding sequence is TGTGCCAGCAGTGAAGTGACGGGGGGGACCACAGATACGCAGTATTTT.

The chain has TRBV7-9 and TRBJ2-7; D remains unclear. CDR1 and CDR2 (germline): SEHNR, FQNEAQ (reference sequence). V shed 8 bases and J shed 0 bases, with 5 bases lying between them. The CDR3 runs 11 residues. CDR3 DNA sequence: TGTGCCAGCGGCAGCTCCTACGAGCAGTACTTC. Its protein is CASGSSYEQYF.

The J gene is TRBJ2-1, the V gene TRBV5-6, with TRBD2 matching over 7 bases. With V trimmed by 0 bases and J by 0 bases, 3 bases remained unmatched. Germline V gene data show CDR1 as SGHDT and CDR2 as YYEEEE. The length of the CDR3 is 16 residues. This chain's CDR3 is CASSLGRGGSYNEQFF. In DNA, the CDR3 is TGTGCCAGCAGCTTGGGGCGCGGGGGCTCCTACAATGAGCAGTTCTTC.

The chain employs TRBV20-1 and TRBJ2-3; D might be TRBD2 (6 bases). Germline V gene data show CDR1 as DFQATT and CDR2 as SNEGSKA (reference sequence). This CDR3 has 15 amino acids. V was shortened by 3 bases and J by 6 bases, with 19 bases between the two germline ends. The CDR3 nucleotides are TGCAGTGCTAGTCCCGAGCAGGCTGGGAGGGATACGCAGTATTTT. This gives the protein CSASPEQAGRDTQYF.

The gene calls are TRBV7-2 and TRBJ2-7, with 7 nucleotides matching TRBD1. CDR1 and CDR2 (germline): SGHTA, FQGNSA. V trimming: 5 bases; J trimming: 2 bases; junction bases outside the gene matches: 3. The CDR3 totals 13 residues. The CDR3 DNA sequence: TGTGCCAGCAGCACAAGGGGGCCCTACGAGCAGTACTTC. Amino acids: CASSTRGPYEQYF.

The V gene is TRBV4-1, the J gene TRBJ2-7, with TRBD2 matching over 11 bases. The CDR3 contains 15 residues. With 4 bases clipped from V and 6 bases from J, the junction kept 8 bases outside the gene matches. Germline CDR1 reads MGHRA; CDR2 reads YSYEKL. For the CDR3, the DNA is TGCGCCAGCAGCCGAATTTTAGCGGGAGGGGGCGAGCAGTACTTC. It codes for CASSRILAGGGEQYF.

This sequence joins TRBV5-1 and TRBJ2-1, with a possible D match to TRBD2 (6 bases). The CDR3 runs 14 residues. V dropped 4 bases and J dropped 2 bases, with 10 bases sitting between them. In germline, CDR1 is SGHRS, CDR2 YFSETQ. CDR3 DNA: TGCGCCAGCAGCCCAGCGGGCACCTACAATGAGCAGTTCTTC. Translating gives CASSPAGTYNEQFF.

This clone was seen just once. The chain is built from TRBV7-9 and TRBJ1-2; D is uncertain. The CDR3 runs to 15 residues. CDR1 SEHNR and CDR2 FQNEAQ come from the germline V gene (reference sequence). Between the trimmed V and J ends, which lost 2 bases and 0 bases, there was a span of 10 bases. CDR3 in DNA: TGTGCCAGCAGCTTATCAGGAACAGCTAACTATGGCTACACCTTC. The encoded protein is CASSLSGTANYGYTF.

As concerns this clone: The sample holds other DNA sequences that translate to the same CDR3. This chain's CDR3 is CASSLGQGNSPLHF. CDR3 DNA: TGTGCCAGCAGTCTCGGACAGGGTAATTCACCCCTCCACTTT. The V call is TRBV11-2, the J call TRBJ1-6, with 8 bases lining up with TRBD1. After removal of 6 bases from V and 6 bases from J, the junction contained 4 bases not matched to a gene. Germline V gives CDR1 SGHAT, CDR2 FQNNGV. CDR3 length: 14 amino acids.

V and J are TRBV27 and TRBJ2-7; 7 nucleotides align to TRBD1. This CDR3 region has 12 residues. V dropped 6 bases and J dropped 3; count of bases not matched to a gene: 2. From germline, CDR1 is MNHEY and CDR2 SMNVEV (reference sequence). The CDR3 region has the DNA TGTGCCAGCAGGGGACAGCTCTACGAGCAGTACTTC. Amino acid sequence: CASRGQLYEQYF.

V gene TRBV4-3 combines with J gene TRBJ2-7; a possible D gene is TRBD2 (5 bases). Germline CDR1 reads LGHNA; CDR2 reads YSLEER. V lost 4 bases to trimming and J lost 0 bases, with 13 bases between them. The CDR3 runs 15 residues. DNA for the CDR3: TGCGCCAGCAGCCGATCGACGGGAAGCTCCTACGAGCAGTACTTC. Translated: CASSRSTGSSYEQYF.

The chain links TRBV5-1 to TRBJ2-1; 8 bases line up with TRBD2. This CDR3 is built from 16 residues. Trimming cost V 2 bases and J 6 bases; bases outside gene matches: 10. Germline lookup yields CDR1 SGHRS and CDR2 YFSETQ. CDR3 in amino acids: CASSFRAGGSLNEQFF. The CDR3 region has the DNA TGCGCCAGCAGCTTTCGGGCGGGGGGATCTCTCAATGAGCAGTTCTTC.

This chain links TRBV3-1 (or the pseudogene TRBV3-2) with TRBJ2-1, with D possibly being TRBD1 (6 bases). Germline CDR1 and CDR2: LGHDT and YNNKEL (reference sequence). CDR3 length: 14 residues. V was shortened by 4 bases and J by 3 bases, with 10 bases between the two germline ends. The CDR3 nucleotides read TGTGCCAGCAGCCCCCGACAGGACTACAATGAGCAGTTCTTC. Its translation is CASSPRQDYNEQFF.

Of note for this clone: Other DNA sequences of this sample code for an identical CDR3. The V and J genes are TRBV18 and TRBJ1-5, with D maybe TRBD1 (5 bases). The CDR3 contains 13 residues. V gave up 3 bases and J gave up 5 bases, with 8 bases separating them. Germline loops: CDR1 KGHSH, CDR2 LQKENI. CDR3 loop: CASSPSRDQPQHF. CDR3 bases: TGTGCCAGCTCACCTAGCAGGGATCAGCCCCAGCATTTT.

This sequence joins TRBV11-2 and TRBJ2-5; TRBD1 might be the D (5 bases). The CDR3 consists of 14 residues. V lost 2 bases to trimming and J lost 5 bases, with 12 bases between them. The germline V gene has CDR1 SGHAT and CDR2 FQNNGV. CDR3 DNA sequence: TGTGCCAGCAGCTTAATAGGGGCTTGGGAGACCCAGTACTTC. Translation: CASSLIGAWETQYF.

V is TRBV5-1 and J is TRBJ1-1; D possibly corresponds to TRBD1 (6 bases). The germline gives CDR1 SGHRS, CDR2 YFSETQ. The germline V and J ends were trimmed by 4 bases and 1 base, with 11 bases remaining between them. The CDR3 has 14 amino acids. The CDR3 loop reads CASSPGQENTEAFF. CDR3 nucleotides: TGCGCCAGCAGCCCGGGACAAGAGAACACTGAAGCTTTCTTT.

The gene calls are TRBV29-1 and TRBJ2-5, with a tentative D call TRBD1 (6 bases). The CDR3 covers 12 residues. Germline V CDR1 and CDR2: SQVTM, ANQGSEA. Trimming removed 5 bases at V and 1 base at J, with 8 bases between. This CDR3 reads CSVQGFQETQYF. The DNA for the CDR3 is TGCAGCGTTCAGGGGTTCCAAGAGACCCAGTACTTC.

The chain uses TRBV6-2 or TRBV6-3 and TRBJ2-5; TRBD2 agrees at 10 bases. Germline values: CDR1 MNHEY, CDR2 SVGEGT. The CDR3 runs 19 residues. Losses at the gene ends were 0 bases for V and 2 bases for J; bases not matched to a gene: 12. Here the CDR3 reads CASSYSNLAGVLGQETQYF. The CDR3 coding sequence is TGTGCCAGCAGTTACTCGAACCTAGCGGGGGTTTTGGGGCAAGAGACCCAGTACTTC.